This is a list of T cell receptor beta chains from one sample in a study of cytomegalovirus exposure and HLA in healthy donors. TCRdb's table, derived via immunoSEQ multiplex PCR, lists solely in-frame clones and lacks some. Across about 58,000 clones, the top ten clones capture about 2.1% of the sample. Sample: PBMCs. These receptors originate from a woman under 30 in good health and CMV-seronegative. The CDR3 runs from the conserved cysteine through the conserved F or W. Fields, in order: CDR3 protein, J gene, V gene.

cdr3_aa: CASSPREHYSYEQYF
j_call: TRBJ2-7
v_call: TRBV18

cdr3_aa: CSVEMGQGVGGDFF
j_call: TRBJ1-1
v_call: TRBV29-1

cdr3_aa: CASSLGGGNAYEQYF
j_call: NA
v_call: TRBV7-2

cdr3_aa: CASSLTGLDNEQFF
j_call: TRBJ2-1
v_call: TRBV18

cdr3_aa: CASSLPHREQFF
j_call: TRBJ2-1
v_call: TRBV28

cdr3_aa: CASSVPGQGDNEKLFF
j_call: TRBJ1-4
v_call: TRBV28

cdr3_aa: CASSPTGSAYEQYF
j_call: TRBJ2-7
v_call: TRBV2

cdr3_aa: CASSPRLAGRNIQYF
j_call: TRBJ2-4
v_call: TRBV2

cdr3_aa: CASSLGLVQETQYF
j_call: TRBJ2-5
v_call: TRBV11-2

cdr3_aa: CASSVRSGLTDTQYF
j_call: TRBJ2-3
v_call: TRBV9

cdr3_aa: CASSLSYGAQETQYF
j_call: TRBJ2-5
v_call: TRBV11-2

cdr3_aa: CASSMVPGLVAEAFF
j_call: TRBJ1-1
v_call: TRBV19

cdr3_aa: CASSYSGTTTSYEQYF
j_call: TRBJ2-7
v_call: TRBV6-6

cdr3_aa: CASSPPGLAGANEQFF
j_call: TRBJ2-1
v_call: TRBV28

cdr3_aa: CASSPASGNSPLHF
j_call: TRBJ1-6
v_call: TRBV28

cdr3_aa: CASRNGGTEAFF
j_call: TRBJ1-1
v_call: TRBV7-9

cdr3_aa: CASTPAVAGPYEQYF
j_call: TRBJ2-7
v_call: TRBV28

cdr3_aa: CASSRNRGLDTDTQYF
j_call: TRBJ2-3
v_call: TRBV18

cdr3_aa: CASSVGRGNTEAFF
j_call: TRBJ1-1
v_call: TRBV5-1

cdr3_aa: CASSPRGRGAYEQYF
j_call: TRBJ2-7
v_call: TRBV11-3

cdr3_aa: CASSQERGGFSDTQYF
j_call: TRBJ2-3
v_call: TRBV4-2

cdr3_aa: CASIPGQGATEAFF
j_call: TRBJ1-1
v_call: TRBV19

cdr3_aa: CASSQVNNEQFF
j_call: TRBJ2-1
v_call: TRBV5-1

cdr3_aa: CASSLAYAADGNQPQHF
j_call: TRBJ1-5
v_call: TRBV28

cdr3_aa: CASSQTGGSYEQYF
j_call: TRBJ2-7
v_call: TRBV27

cdr3_aa: CASSFTSYRRPNTGELFF
j_call: TRBJ2-2
v_call: TRBV5-5

cdr3_aa: CASSSRTGAYEQYF
j_call: TRBJ2-7
v_call: TRBV5-1

cdr3_aa: CASSLFWDSGQYF
j_call: TRBJ2-7
v_call: TRBV5-4

cdr3_aa: CASSWGTVSNQPQHF
j_call: TRBJ1-5
v_call: TRBV5-5

cdr3_aa: CAWSISYNEQFF
j_call: TRBJ2-1
v_call: TRBV30

cdr3_aa: CASSLTRAGTGAYLNTEAFF
j_call: TRBJ1-1
v_call: TRBV18